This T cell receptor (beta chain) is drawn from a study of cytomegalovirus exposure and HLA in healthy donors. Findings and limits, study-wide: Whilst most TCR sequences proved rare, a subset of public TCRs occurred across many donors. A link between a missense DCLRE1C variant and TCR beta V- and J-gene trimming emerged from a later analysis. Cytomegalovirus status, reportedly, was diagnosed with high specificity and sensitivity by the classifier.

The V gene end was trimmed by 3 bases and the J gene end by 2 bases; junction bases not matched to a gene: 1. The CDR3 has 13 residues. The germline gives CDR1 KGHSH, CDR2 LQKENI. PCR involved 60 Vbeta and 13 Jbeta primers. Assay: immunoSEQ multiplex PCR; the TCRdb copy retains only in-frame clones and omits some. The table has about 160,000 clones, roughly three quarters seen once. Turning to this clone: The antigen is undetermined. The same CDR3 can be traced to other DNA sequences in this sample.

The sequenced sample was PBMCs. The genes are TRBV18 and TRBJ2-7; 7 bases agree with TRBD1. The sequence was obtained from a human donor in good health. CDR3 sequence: CASSPGQTYEQYF. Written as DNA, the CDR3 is TGTGCCAGCTCACCGGGACAGACCTACGAGCAGTACTTC.